The 22 T cell receptor beta chains listed next were all sequenced from one sample in a study of response to subunit inactivated influenza vaccine. In TCRdb, the RT-PCR reads were re-called with MiXCR into one record per CDR3 protein. Found here are about 620,000 distinct CDR3 sequences, about 10% of them singletons; the top ten hold 8% to 13%. The data were also submitted as part of a second study, on T cells expressing NK-cell markers. That paper states: Scientists made TCR beta cDNA using 5'RACE template switching with UMIs.

The input for sequencing was PBMCs from blood, taken on the day of vaccination. The receptors shown here come from a man aged 50 or older who received an inactivated influenza vaccine.

Here the CDR3 reads CSARSGRNQPQHF. DNA of the CDR3: TGCAGTGCTAGATCGGGGAGAAATCAGCCCCAGCATTTT. This chain connects TRBV20-1 to TRBJ1-5; no reliable D call. The CDR3 spans 13 residues. Trimming took 2 bases from V and 4 from J, leaving 9 bases between them. Germline V gene sequence: CDR1 DFQATT, CDR2 SNEGSKA (reference sequence).

This clonotype was counted only a few times. The chain links TRBV6-5 to TRBJ1-1; maybe TRBD1 (6 bases). Between the trimmed V and J ends, which lost 3 bases and 0 bases, there was a span of 17 bases. This CDR3 contains 17 residues. CDR1 is MNHEY, CDR2 SVGAGI, per germline. The CDR3 bases are TGTGCCAGCAGTTATAACCGGGACACGGGTTTGAACACTGAAGCTTTCTTT. Translation: CASSYNRDTGLNTEAFF.

This clonotype turned up a few times. The chain couples TRBV27 to TRBJ1-1; D is possibly TRBD1 (5 bases). Germline CDR1 is MNHEY and CDR2 is SMNVEV (reference sequence). V was shortened by 11 bases and J by 1 base, with 14 bases between the two germline ends. The CDR3 length is 13 residues. In DNA form, the CDR3 reads TGTGCCTCGCACGGGCAGGGGAACACTGAAGCTTTCTTT. This translates into CASHGQGNTEAFF.

Many counts were recorded for this clonotype. This chain links TRBV7-2 with TRBJ2-3, with 11 nucleotides matching TRBD2. V gave up 2 bases and J gave up 3 bases; unmatched junction bases: 1. The CDR3 runs 15 residues. CDR1 and CDR2 from the germline V gene are SGHTA and FQGNSA. The CDR3 region is CASSLRLAGTDTQYF. The CDR3 DNA reads TGTGCCAGCAGCTTAAGACTAGCGGGGACAGATACGCAGTATTTT.

This clonotype was detected a few times. The J gene is TRBJ1-3, the V gene TRBV7-9; TRBD1 is a possible D gene (5 bases). CDR3 length equals 13 residues. Trimming left V 5 bases short and J 1 base short, with 6 bases between. Germline V gene sequence: CDR1 SEHNR, CDR2 FQNEAQ (reference sequence). CDR3 sequence reads: CASSGQSGNTIYF. The CDR3 coding sequence is TGTGCCAGCAGCGGACAATCTGGAAACACCATATATTTT. Filled out from reference TRBV7-9 and TRBJ1-3, the complete variable domain reads DTGVSQNPRHKITKRGQNVTFRCDPISEHNRLYWYRQTLGQGPEFLTYFQNEAQLEKSRLLSDRFSAERPKGSFSTLEIQRTEQGDSAMYLCASSGQSGNTIYFGEGSWLTVV.

This clonotype has a handful of counts. The chain couples TRBV11-2 to TRBJ2-3; 7 bases map to TRBD2. V dropped 0 bases and J dropped 2; count of bases not matched to a gene: 5. Germline V gives CDR1 SGHAT, CDR2 FQNNGV. The CDR3 length is 16 residues. CDR3 DNA sequence: TGTGCCAGCAGCTTAGATAACGGACTAGTCACAGATACGCAGTATTTT. Residues: CASSLDNGLVTDTQYF.

The J gene is TRBJ2-2, the V gene TRBV10-3, with D unresolved. The length of the CDR3 is 14 residues. Germline V gives CDR1 ENHRY, CDR2 SYGVKD. The V end was cut by 2 bases, the J end by 1 base, with 5 bases between. The CDR3 DNA sequence: TGTGCCATCAGTGAGCGACAGAACACCGGGGAGCTGTTTTTT. The encoded protein is CAISERQNTGELFF.

The V and J genes are TRBV18 and TRBJ1-4, with D possibly being TRBD1 (5 bases). In germline, CDR1 is KGHSH, CDR2 LQKENI. The CDR3 sequence is 15 residues long. The V gene lost 0 bases and the J gene lost 7 bases, with 12 bases spanning the gap. The CDR3 DNA sequence: TGTGCCAGCTCACCACCGGTACTCGGGGGTGAAAAACTGTTTTTT. Its protein is CASSPPVLGGEKLFF. The full variable domain, completed using reference TRBV18 and TRBJ1-4, is NAGVMQNPRHLVRRRGQEARLRCSPMKGHSHVYWYRQLPEEGLKFMVYLQKENIIDESGMPKERFSAEFPKEGPSILRIQQVVRGDSAAYFCASSPPVLGGEKLFFGSGTQLSVL.

A note on this clonotype: At one boundary the junction diverges from the germline segment, which might be a read error. V usage is TRBV3-1 and J usage is TRBJ2-1; 7 bases are a match to TRBD2. Germline CDR1 LGHDT, CDR2 YNNKEL (reference sequence). CDR3 length: 14 residues. CDR3 amino acids: CASSQELGGRLTVF. CDR3 coding DNA: TGTGCCAGCAGCCAAGAATTGGGCGGGAGACTGACGGTCTTC.

This clonotype was observed a few times. The rearrangement links TRBV7-2 to TRBJ1-6, with 8 bases lining up with TRBD1. This CDR3 contains 15 residues. In germline, CDR1 is SGHTA, CDR2 FQGNSA. The ends lost 5 bases at V and 5 bases at J; junction bases unmatched: 5. The CDR3 DNA reads TGTGCCAGCAGCAAGACAGGGGCGGATAATTCACCCCTCCACTTT. This encodes CASSKTGADNSPLHF.

The chain combines TRBV6-1 with TRBJ2-3; TRBD1 matches at 9 bases. V was clipped by 7 bases and J by 3 bases; unmatched bases: 8. The CDR3 length is 15 residues. CDR1 is MNHNS, CDR2 SASEGT, per germline. The CDR3 protein is CASTKDRGGTDTQYF. CDR3 DNA sequence: TGTGCCAGCACCAAGGACAGGGGAGGTACAGATACGCAGTATTTT.

This clonotype was observed a few times. The chain is built from TRBV5-1 and TRBJ2-1; 9 bases fit TRBD2. Germline assignment: CDR1 SGHRS and CDR2 YFSETQ. CDR3 length: 16 amino acids. Germline trimming cut 4 bases from V and 10 bases from J; bases unmatched to any gene: 15. CDR3 bases: TGCGCCAGCAGCCCCCGGGTGGCGGGGGGGGGAAGCGAGCAGTTCTTC. It is translated as CASSPRVAGGGSEQFF.

The rearrangement links TRBV5-1 to TRBJ2-1, with D possibly matching TRBD1 (5 bases). V lost 0 bases to trimming and J lost 4 bases, with 11 bases between them. CDR3 length: 15 residues. CDR1 and CDR2 from the germline V gene are SGHRS and YFSETQ. The CDR3 DNA reads as TGCGCCAGCAGCTTGGAGGGGAACCCGTACAATGAGCAGTTCTTC. Its protein is CASSLEGNPYNEQFF.

The gene calls are TRBV18 and TRBJ2-3; D unclear. CDR3 length equals 14 residues. Trimming left V 3 bases short and J 2 bases short, with 9 bases between. CDR1 is KGHSH and CDR2 is LQKENI in the germline V gene. For the CDR3, the DNA is TGTGCCAGCTCACCGTCTTTCGACACAGATACGCAGTATTTT. This encodes CASSPSFDTDTQYF.

This clonotype has ten or more counts. The germline gene is not matched at one end of the junction; a read error may be the cause. V and J are TRBV5-1 and TRBJ2-5; D gene uncertain. The CDR3 runs to 13 residues. Per germline, CDR1 SGHRS and CDR2 YFSETQ. CDR3 sequence (DNA): TGTGCCAGCAGCTTAGGTCGTGAGGAGACCCAGTACTTC. Protein product: CASSLGREETQYF.

This clonotype was detected only a few times. The J gene is TRBJ2-3, the V gene TRBV27; D is possibly TRBD2 (5 bases). The CDR3 sequence is 14 residues long. CDR1 and CDR2 (germline): MNHEY, SMNVEV (reference sequence). Trimming removed 4 bases from V and 2 bases from J, with 10 bases in between. CDR3 in DNA: TGTGCCAGCAGTTCCCGACTACTCACAGATACGCAGTATTTT. Amino acid sequence: CASSSRLLTDTQYF.

The gene calls are TRBV2 and TRBJ2-6, with a weak D call TRBD1 (6 bases). The CDR3 has 18 residues. V dropped 7 bases and J dropped 3 bases, with 22 bases sitting between them. Germline CDR1 is SNHLY and CDR2 is FYNNEI. Here the CDR3 reads CASTGRTQGWDGANVLTF. For the CDR3, the DNA is TGTGCCAGCACCGGTCGAACACAGGGATGGGATGGGGCCAACGTCCTGACTTTC.

This clonotype was detected a few times. The V and J genes are TRBV7-2 and TRBJ2-1; TRBD2 agrees at 11 bases. CDR3 length: 16 amino acids. CDR1 is SGHTA, CDR2 FQGNSA, per germline. J was trimmed by 4 bases and V by 5 bases; bases with no gene match: 7. The CDR3 DNA reads TGTGCCAGCAGCGCTTTAGCGGGAGGGGATTACAATGAGCAGTTCTTC. Translation: CASSALAGGDYNEQFF.

This clonotype was picked up a small number of times. This chain joins TRBV20-1 and TRBJ1-5, with 7 positions matching TRBD1. V lost 4 bases and J lost 4; bases outside the gene matches: 7. This CDR3 has 14 residues. Per germline, CDR1 DFQATT and CDR2 SNEGSKA (reference sequence). This CDR3 reads CSATSRQGNQPQHF. The CDR3 nucleotides read TGCAGTGCTACTAGCCGACAGGGAAATCAGCCCCAGCATTTT.

This clonotype was seen more than once but under ten times. J is TRBJ1-1 and V is TRBV11-2, with a weak D call TRBD1 (5 bases). V gave up 4 bases and J gave up 13 bases, with 16 bases separating them. Germline-derived CDR1 and CDR2 are SGHAT and FQNNGV. This CDR3 is 12 amino acids long. This CDR3 reads CASSSRLLGGFF. CDR3 sequence (DNA): TGTGCCAGCAGCTCGCGACTCCTGGGGGGTTTCTTT.

V and J are TRBV27 and TRBJ2-6; D uncertain. Germline V gene data show CDR1 as MNHEY and CDR2 as SMNVEV (reference sequence). Trimming took off 8 bases at V and 2 bases at J, with 10 bases between the two ends. The CDR3 is 14 amino acids. The CDR3 DNA reads as TGTGCCAGCTCACCACCGGCTGGGGCCAACGTCCTGACTTTC. This translates into CASSPPAGANVLTF.

The rearrangement joins TRBV2 to TRBJ1-2; no clear D gene. The CDR3 contains 10 residues. The V gene's germline CDR1 is SNHLY and CDR2 FYNNEI. Trimming took off 4 bases at V and 14 bases at J, with 11 bases between the two ends. The CDR3 region has the DNA TGTGCCAGCAGTGCGCAGGCTCAAACCTTC. The encoded protein is CASSAQAQTF.